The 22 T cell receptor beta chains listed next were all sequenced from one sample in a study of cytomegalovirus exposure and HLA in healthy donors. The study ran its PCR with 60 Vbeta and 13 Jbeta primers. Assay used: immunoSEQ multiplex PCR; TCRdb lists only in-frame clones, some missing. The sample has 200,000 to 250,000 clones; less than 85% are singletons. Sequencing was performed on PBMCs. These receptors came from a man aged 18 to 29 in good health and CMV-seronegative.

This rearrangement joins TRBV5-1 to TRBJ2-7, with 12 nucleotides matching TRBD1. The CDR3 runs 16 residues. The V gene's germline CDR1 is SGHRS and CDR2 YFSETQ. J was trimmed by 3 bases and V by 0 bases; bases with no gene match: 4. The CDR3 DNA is TGCGCCAGCAGCTTGGGAGGGACAGGGGGCTACTACGAGCAGTACTTC. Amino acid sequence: CASSLGGTGGYYEQYF.

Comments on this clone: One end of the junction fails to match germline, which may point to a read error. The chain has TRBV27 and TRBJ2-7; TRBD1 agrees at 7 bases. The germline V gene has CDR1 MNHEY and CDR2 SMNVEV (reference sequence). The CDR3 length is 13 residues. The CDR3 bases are TGTGCCAGCAGCCCGGGACAGAGCTACGCGCAGTACTTC. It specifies CASSPGQSYAQYF.

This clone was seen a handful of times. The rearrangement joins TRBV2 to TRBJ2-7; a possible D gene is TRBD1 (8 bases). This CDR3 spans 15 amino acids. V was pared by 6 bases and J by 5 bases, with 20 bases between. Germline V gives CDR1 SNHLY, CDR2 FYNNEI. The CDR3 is CASRRHTGGGNEQYF. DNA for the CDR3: TGTGCCAGCAGACGCCATACAGGGGGAGGGAACGAGCAGTACTTC.

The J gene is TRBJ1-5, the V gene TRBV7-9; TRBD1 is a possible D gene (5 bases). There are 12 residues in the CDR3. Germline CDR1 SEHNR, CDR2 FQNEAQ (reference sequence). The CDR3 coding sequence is TGTGCTAGCCAGGGAGGGGACGGGCCCCAGCATTTT. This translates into CASQGGDGPQHF.

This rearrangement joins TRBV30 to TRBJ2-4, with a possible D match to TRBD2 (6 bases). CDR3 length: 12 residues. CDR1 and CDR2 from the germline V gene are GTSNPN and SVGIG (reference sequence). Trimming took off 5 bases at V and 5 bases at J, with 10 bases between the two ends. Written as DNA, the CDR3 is TGTGCCTGGGCTGGGACTGAAAACATTCAGTACTTC. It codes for CAWAGTENIQYF.

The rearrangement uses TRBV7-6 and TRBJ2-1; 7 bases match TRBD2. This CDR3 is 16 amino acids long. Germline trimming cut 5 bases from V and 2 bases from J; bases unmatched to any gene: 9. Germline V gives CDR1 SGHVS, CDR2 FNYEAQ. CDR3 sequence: CASSLRGSGTYNEQFF. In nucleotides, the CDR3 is TGTGCCAGCAGCCTCCGAGGGAGCGGGACCTACAATGAGCAGTTCTTC.

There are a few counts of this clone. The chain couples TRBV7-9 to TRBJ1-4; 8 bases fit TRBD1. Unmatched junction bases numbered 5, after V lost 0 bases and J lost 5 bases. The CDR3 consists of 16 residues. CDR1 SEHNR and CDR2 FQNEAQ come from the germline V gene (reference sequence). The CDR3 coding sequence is TGTGCCAGCAGCTTAGCTCTGGACAGGGTAAATGAAAAACTGTTTTTT. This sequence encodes CASSLALDRVNEKLFF.

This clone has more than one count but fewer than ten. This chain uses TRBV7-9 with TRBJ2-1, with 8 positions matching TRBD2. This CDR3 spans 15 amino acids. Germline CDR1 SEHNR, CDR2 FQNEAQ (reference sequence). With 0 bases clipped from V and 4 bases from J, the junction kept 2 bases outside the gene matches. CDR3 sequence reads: CASSLASGAYNEQFF. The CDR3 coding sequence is TGTGCCAGCAGCTTAGCTAGCGGGGCTTACAATGAGCAGTTCTTC.

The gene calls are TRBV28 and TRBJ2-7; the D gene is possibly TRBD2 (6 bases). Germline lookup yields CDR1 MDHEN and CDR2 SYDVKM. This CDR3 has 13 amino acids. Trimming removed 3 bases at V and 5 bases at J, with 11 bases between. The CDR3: CASSFRLGDEQYF. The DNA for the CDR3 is TGTGCCAGCAGTTTTAGACTAGGGGACGAGCAGTACTTC.

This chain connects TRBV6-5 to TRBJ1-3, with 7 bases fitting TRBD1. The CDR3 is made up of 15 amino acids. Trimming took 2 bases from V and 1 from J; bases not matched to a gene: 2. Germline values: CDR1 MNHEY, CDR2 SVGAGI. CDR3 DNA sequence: TGTGCCAGCAGTTACGACAGGGCGTCTGGAAACACCATATATTTT. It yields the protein CASSYDRASGNTIYF.

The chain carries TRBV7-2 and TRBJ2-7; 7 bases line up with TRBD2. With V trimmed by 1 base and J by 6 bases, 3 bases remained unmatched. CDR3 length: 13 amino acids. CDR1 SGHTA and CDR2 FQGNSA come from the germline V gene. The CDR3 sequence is CASSLDRGVEQYF. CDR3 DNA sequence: TGTGCCAGCAGCTTAGATCGGGGGGTCGAGCAGTACTTC. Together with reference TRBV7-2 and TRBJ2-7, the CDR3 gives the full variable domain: GAGVSQSPSNKVTEKGKDVELRCDPISGHTALYWYRQSLGQGLEFLIYFQGNSAPDKSGLPSDRFSAERTGGSVSTLTIQRTQQEDSAVYLCASSLDRGVEQYFGPGTRLTVT.

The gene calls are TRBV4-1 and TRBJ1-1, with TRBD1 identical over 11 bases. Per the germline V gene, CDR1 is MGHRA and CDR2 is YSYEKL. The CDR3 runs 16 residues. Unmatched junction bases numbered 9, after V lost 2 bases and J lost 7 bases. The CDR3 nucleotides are TGCGCCAGCAGCCAACTACTGGGACAGGGGGAAAATGAAGCTTTCTTT. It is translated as CASSQLLGQGENEAFF.

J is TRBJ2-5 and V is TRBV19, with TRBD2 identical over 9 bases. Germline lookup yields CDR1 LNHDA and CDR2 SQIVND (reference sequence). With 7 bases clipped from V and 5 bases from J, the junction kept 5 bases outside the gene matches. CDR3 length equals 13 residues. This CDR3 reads CASTSSGRETQYF. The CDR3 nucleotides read TGTGCCAGTACTAGCAGCGGGAGGGAGACCCAGTACTTC. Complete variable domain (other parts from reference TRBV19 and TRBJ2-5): DGGITQSPKYLFRKEGQNVTLSCEQNLNHDAMYWYRQDPGQGLRLIYYSQIVNDFQKGDIAEGYSVSREKKESFPLTVTSAQKNPTAFYLCASTSSGRETQYFGPGTRLLVL.

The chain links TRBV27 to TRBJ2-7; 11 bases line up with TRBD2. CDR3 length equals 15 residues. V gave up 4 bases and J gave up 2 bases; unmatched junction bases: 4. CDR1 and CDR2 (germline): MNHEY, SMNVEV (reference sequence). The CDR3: CASSWGLAAPYEQYF. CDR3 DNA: TGTGCCAGCAGTTGGGGACTAGCGGCCCCCTACGAGCAGTACTTC.

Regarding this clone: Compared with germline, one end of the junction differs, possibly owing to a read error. The CDR3 here is CASSRDGLAGGRIPF. For the CDR3, the DNA is TGTGCCAGCAGCCGCGACGGACTAGCGGGAGGCCGGATTCCGTTC. The rearrangement uses TRBV14 and TRBJ2-7; 14 bases are a match to TRBD2. Germline lookup yields CDR1 SGHDN and CDR2 FVKESK. The length of the CDR3 is 15 residues.

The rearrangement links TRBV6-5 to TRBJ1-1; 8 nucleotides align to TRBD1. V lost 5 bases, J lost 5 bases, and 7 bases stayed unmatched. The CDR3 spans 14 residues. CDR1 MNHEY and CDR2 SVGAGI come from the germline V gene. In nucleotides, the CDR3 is TGTGCCAGCAGTGCCGGGACAGGCGGGACTGAAGCTTTCTTT. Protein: CASSAGTGGTEAFF.

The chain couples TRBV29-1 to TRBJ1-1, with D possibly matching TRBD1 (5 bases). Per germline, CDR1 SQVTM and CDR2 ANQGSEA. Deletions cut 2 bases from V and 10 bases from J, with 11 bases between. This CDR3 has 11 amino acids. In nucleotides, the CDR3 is TGCAGCGTTGAAAGGGGAGGTAGAGCTTTCTTT. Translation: CSVERGGRAFF.

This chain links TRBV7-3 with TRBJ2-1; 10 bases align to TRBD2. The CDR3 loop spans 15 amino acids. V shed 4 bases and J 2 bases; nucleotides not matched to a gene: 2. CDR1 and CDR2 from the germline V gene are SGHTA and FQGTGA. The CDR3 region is CASSSSGGAYNEQFF. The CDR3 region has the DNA TGTGCCAGCAGCTCCAGCGGGGGGGCCTACAATGAGCAGTTCTTC. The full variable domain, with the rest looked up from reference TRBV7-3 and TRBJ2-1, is GAGVSQTPSNKVTEKGKYVELRCDPISGHTALYWYRQSLGQGPEFLIYFQGTGAADDSGLPNDRFFAVRPEGSVSTLKIQRTERGDSAVYLCASSSSGGAYNEQFFGPGTRLTVL.

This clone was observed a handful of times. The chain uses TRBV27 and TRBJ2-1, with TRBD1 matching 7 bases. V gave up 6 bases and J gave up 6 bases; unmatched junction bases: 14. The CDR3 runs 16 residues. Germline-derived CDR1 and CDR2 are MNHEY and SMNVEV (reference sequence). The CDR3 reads CASSRVTGKKSNEQFF. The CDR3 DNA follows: TGTGCCAGCAGCCGGGTGACAGGGAAAAAATCCAATGAGCAGTTCTTC.

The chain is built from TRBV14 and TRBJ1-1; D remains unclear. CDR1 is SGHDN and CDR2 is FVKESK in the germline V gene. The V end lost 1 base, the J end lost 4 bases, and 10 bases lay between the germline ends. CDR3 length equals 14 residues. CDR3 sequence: CASSQVETLTEAFF. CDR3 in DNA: TGTGCCAGCAGCCAAGTTGAAACTCTCACTGAAGCTTTCTTT.

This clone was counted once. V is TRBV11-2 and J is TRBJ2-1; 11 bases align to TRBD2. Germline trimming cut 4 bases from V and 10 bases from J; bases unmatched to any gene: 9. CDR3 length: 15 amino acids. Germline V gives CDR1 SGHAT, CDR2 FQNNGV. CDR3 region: CASSSSSGGLEEQFF. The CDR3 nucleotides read TGTGCCAGCAGCTCTTCTAGCGGGGGGTTGGAAGAGCAGTTCTTC. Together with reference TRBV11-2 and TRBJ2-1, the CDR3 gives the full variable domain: EAGVAQSPRYKIIEKRQSVAFWCNPISGHATLYWYQQILGQGPKLLIQFQNNGVVDDSQLPKDRFSAERLKGVDSTLKIQPAKLEDSAVYLCASSSSSGGLEEQFFGPGTRLTVL.

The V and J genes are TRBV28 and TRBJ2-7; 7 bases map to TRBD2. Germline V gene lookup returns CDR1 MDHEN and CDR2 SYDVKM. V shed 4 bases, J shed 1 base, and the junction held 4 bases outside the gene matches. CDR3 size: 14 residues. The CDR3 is CASSSLALSYEQYF. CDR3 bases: TGTGCCAGCAGTTCACTAGCGCTGTCCTACGAGCAGTACTTC.